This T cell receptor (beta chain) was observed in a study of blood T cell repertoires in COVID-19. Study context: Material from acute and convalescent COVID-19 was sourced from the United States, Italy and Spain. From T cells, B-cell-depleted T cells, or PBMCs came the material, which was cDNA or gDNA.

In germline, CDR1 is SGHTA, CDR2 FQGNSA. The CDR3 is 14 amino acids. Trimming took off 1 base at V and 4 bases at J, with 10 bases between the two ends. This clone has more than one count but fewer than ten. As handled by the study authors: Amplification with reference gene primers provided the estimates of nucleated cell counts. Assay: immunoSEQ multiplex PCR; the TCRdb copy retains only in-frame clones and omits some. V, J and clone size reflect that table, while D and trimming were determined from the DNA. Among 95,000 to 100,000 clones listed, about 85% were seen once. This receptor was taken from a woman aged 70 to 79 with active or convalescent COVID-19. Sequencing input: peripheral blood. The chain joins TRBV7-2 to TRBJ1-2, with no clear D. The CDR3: CASSLGHPSYGYTF. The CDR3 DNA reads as TGTGCCAGCAGCTTAGGACACCCGTCCTATGGCTACACCTTC.